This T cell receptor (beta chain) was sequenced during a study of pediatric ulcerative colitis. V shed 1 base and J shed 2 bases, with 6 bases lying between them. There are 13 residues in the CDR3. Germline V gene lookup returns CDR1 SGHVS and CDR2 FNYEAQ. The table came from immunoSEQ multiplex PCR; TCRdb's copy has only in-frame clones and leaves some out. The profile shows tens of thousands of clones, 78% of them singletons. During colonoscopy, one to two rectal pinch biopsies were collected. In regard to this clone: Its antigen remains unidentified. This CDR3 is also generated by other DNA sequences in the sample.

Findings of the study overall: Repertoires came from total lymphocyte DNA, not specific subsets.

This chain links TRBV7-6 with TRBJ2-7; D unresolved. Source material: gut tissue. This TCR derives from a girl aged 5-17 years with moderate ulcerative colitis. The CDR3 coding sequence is TGTGCCAGCAGCTTAGGGGAACCCTACGAGCAGTACTTC. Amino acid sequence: CASSLGEPYEQYF. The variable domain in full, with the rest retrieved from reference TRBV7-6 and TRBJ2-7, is GAGVSQSPRYKVTKRGQDVALRCDPISGHVSLYWYRQALGQGPEFLTYFNYEAQQDKSGLPNDRFSAERPEGSISTLTIQRTEQRDSAMYRCASSLGEPYEQYFGPGTRLTVT.